This entry lists 13 T cell receptor beta chains sequenced from one sample in a study of shared clonotypes between healthy human individuals. The protocol was immunoSEQ multiplex PCR, while the TCRdb copy is restricted to in-frame clones and leaves out a portion. The table lists around 990,000 clones, approximately 75% of them singletons. Input material: memory CD4+ T cells from PBMCs. Subset meaning: CD45RA-negative fraction. These receptors came from a man between 18 and 29 years old in good health. Some clones in this sample may be carry-over from other donors' samples.

The chain combines TRBV25-1 with TRBJ1-2; TRBD1 matches at 9 bases. The CDR3 runs 13 residues. The V segment lost 6 bases and the J segment 8 bases; nucleotides outside the gene matches: 7. Germline V CDR1 and CDR2: MGHDK, SYGVNS. The CDR3 DNA reads TGTGCCAGCAGACAGACAGGGGGATTAGGCTACACCTTC. This translates into CASRQTGGLGYTF.

The chain combines TRBV4-3 with TRBJ2-4; D possibly matches TRBD1 or TRBD2 (5 bases each). Germline values: CDR1 LGHNA, CDR2 YSLEER. The CDR3 is made up of 16 amino acids. V lost 1 base and J lost 7, with 17 bases in between. CDR3 loop: CASSQGLGDPPNIQYF. The CDR3 coding sequence is TGCGCCAGCAGCCAAGGCCTGGGGGACCCCCCTAACATTCAGTACTTC.

This sequence joins TRBV4-1 and TRBJ2-4, with D tentatively TRBD2 (5 bases). The ends were cut back, 8 bases at V and 5 bases at J, with 13 bases in the middle. Germline values: CDR1 MGHRA, CDR2 YSYEKL. The CDR3 covers 13 residues. The CDR3 DNA reads as TGCGCCAGCGCCGCCGGGGTCGAAAACATTCAGTACTTC. It yields the protein CASAAGVENIQYF.

The chain has TRBV29-1 and TRBJ1-4, with D uncertain. The germline CDR1 and CDR2 sequences are SQVTM and ANQGSEA. Trimming took 5 bases from V and 8 from J, leaving 15 bases between them. The CDR3 is 13 amino acids. The CDR3 region has the DNA TGCAGCGTTCTGCGACGGGCGGGCGAAAAACTGTTTTTT. This translates into CSVLRRAGEKLFF. Together with reference TRBV29-1 and TRBJ1-4, the CDR3 gives the full variable domain: SAVISQKPSRDICQRGTSLTIQCQVDSQVTMMFWYRQQPGQSLTLIATANQGSEATYESGFVIDKFPISRPNLTFSTLTVSNMSPEDSSIYLCSVLRRAGEKLFFGSGTQLSVL.

CDR3 in DNA: TGTGCCAGCAGCCGACAGGGTGGATATCAGCCCCAGCATTTT. Its protein product is CASSRQGGYQPQHF. The V call is TRBV6-4, the J call TRBJ1-5; 7 positions agree with TRBD1. In germline, CDR1 is MRHNA, CDR2 SNTAGT. V shed 6 bases, J shed 5 bases, and the junction held 7 bases outside the gene matches. CDR3 length equals 14 residues.

This clone was counted between two and nine times. The V call is TRBV20-1, the J call TRBJ1-5; D gene unclear. Germline CDR1 reads DFQATT; CDR2 reads SNEGSKA (reference sequence). This CDR3 has 11 residues. V lost 5 bases and J 15 bases, leaving 17 bases between the germline ends. CDR3: CSASIEATPHF. CDR3 nucleotide sequence: TGCAGTGCTTCTATCGAGGCTACCCCGCATTTT.

This sequence joins TRBV5-1 and TRBJ2-7; TRBD1 matches 9 bases. V shed 3 bases, J shed 6 bases, and the junction held 10 bases outside the gene matches. Germline V gene lookup returns CDR1 SGHRS and CDR2 YFSETQ. The CDR3 covers 15 residues. CDR3 nucleotide sequence: TGCGCCAGCAGCTCGACCGGGACAGGGAAGGGCGAGCAGTACTTC. Translated, it gives CASSSTGTGKGEQYF.

This clone was recorded a few times. V and J are TRBV29-1 and TRBJ1-1, with D unresolved. Germline loops: CDR1 SQVTM, CDR2 ANQGSEA. The CDR3 is made up of 12 amino acids. V lost 4 bases, J lost 7 bases, and 13 bases lay in between. This CDR3 is CSVAPGYVEAFF. CDR3 DNA: TGCAGCGTTGCGCCAGGTTATGTTGAAGCTTTCTTT.

The chain employs TRBV14 and TRBJ2-7, with 7 bases matching TRBD1. Trimming cost V 4 bases and J 3 bases; bases outside gene matches: 6. Germline lookup yields CDR1 SGHDN and CDR2 FVKESK. This CDR3 is built from 14 residues. The CDR3 DNA is TGTGCCAGCAGCCTGACAGGGCCCAGCTACGAGCAGTACTTC. Its protein product is CASSLTGPSYEQYF.

The J gene is TRBJ2-5, the V gene TRBV27; TRBD2 agrees at 8 bases. CDR1 MNHEY and CDR2 SMNVEV come from the germline V gene (reference sequence). Losses at the gene ends were 2 bases for V and 5 bases for J; bases not matched to a gene: 7. The CDR3 is 15 amino acids. The CDR3 DNA follows: TGTGCCAGCAGTTTAGTGAGCGGGAGACTGGAGACCCAGTACTTC. Its protein product is CASSLVSGRLETQYF.

This chain uses TRBV7-9 with TRBJ2-1; D not resolved. The CDR3 has 12 amino acids. V lost 1 base and J 15 bases, leaving 13 bases between the germline ends. Germline CDR1 SEHNR, CDR2 FQNEAQ (reference sequence). DNA for the CDR3: TGTGCCAGCAGCTTAGAAGTGTCGGCCCCGTTCTTC. It is translated as CASSLEVSAPFF.

With regard to this clone: It may be a read error: a sequence one base away is much more abundant. The sample holds other DNA sequences that translate to the same CDR3. The CDR3 DNA is TGTGCCAGCAGCTTAGTACAGGGAAACATTCAGTACTTC. This sequence encodes CASSLVQGNIQYF. This sequence joins TRBV7-9 and TRBJ2-4; maybe TRBD1 (6 bases). Germline V gene data show CDR1 as SEHNR and CDR2 as FQNEAQ (reference sequence). This CDR3 comprises 13 residues. With 1 base removed from V and 6 bases from J, the gap between germline ends came to 7 bases.

This chain joins TRBV5-1 and TRBJ1-2; D gene uncertain. The CDR3 contains 11 residues. Per the germline V gene, CDR1 is SGHRS and CDR2 is YFSETQ. V was trimmed by 0 bases and J by 6 bases, leaving 3 bases between them. The CDR3 DNA reads TGCGCCAGCAGCTTGGGGAATGGCTACACCTTC. Translation gives CASSLGNGYTF.